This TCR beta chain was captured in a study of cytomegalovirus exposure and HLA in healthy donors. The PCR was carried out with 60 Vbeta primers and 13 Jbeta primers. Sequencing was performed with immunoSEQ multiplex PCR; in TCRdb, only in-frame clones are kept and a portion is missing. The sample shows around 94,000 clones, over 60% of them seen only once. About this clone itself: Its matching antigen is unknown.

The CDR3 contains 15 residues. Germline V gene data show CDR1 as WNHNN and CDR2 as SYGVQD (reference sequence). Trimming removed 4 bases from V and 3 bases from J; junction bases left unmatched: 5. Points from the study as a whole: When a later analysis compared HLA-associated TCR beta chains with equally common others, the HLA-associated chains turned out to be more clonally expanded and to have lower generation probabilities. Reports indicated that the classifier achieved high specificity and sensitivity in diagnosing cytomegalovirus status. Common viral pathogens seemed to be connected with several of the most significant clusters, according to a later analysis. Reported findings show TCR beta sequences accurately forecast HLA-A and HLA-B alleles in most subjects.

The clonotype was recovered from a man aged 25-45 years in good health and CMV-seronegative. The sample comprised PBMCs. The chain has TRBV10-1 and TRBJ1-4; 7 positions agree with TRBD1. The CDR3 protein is CASSAGTAPNEKLFF. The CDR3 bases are TGCGCCAGCAGTGCAGGGACAGCTCCTAATGAAAAACTGTTTTTT.